The clone carrying this TCR beta chain was seen only a few times. Its antigen is unidentified. These data are taken from a study of T cell repertoires in cytomegalovirus infection. Background on the study: The authors used CMV epitopes that were HLA-C-restricted (recently identified) and HLA-B-restricted (well studied). Public TCR beta signatures were indicative of both CMV infection and a matching HLA type. Study-wide findings and caveats: Ex vivo responses were dominated by HLA-C-restricted CMV-specific TCR beta clonotypes. Carriers of CMV plus the relevant HLA were identified by cumulative public TCR beta family frequency.

TCRdb independently ran MiXCR on the reads; one entry per CDR3 protein. The sample lists a few hundred thousand distinct CDR3 sequences, about 44% seen once, with 40% to 50% in the top ten. The CDR3 loop spans 15 amino acids. Germline values: CDR1 LNHDA, CDR2 SQIVND (reference sequence). V lost 3 bases and J lost 5, with 16 bases in between. The TCR originated in a human donor in good health (CMV status not recorded). Some clones in this sample may be carry-over from other donors' samples. The V gene is TRBV19, the J gene TRBJ2-5; perhaps TRBD2 as D (6 bases). Sequenced material: cultured PBMCs, taken from culture after CMV antigen stimulation. CDR3 amino acids: CASSMEPPRGETQYF. The DNA for the CDR3 is TGTGCCAGTAGTATGGAACCGCCCCGGGGGGAGACCCAGTACTTC.